These T cell receptor beta chains were read from a single sample in a study of circulating CD8 cells and anti-PD-1 response in melanoma. TCRdb recomputed calls from the reads with MiXCR, one row per CDR3 protein. Of around 950 distinct CDR3 sequences listed, approximately 4.7% are singletons. Sample: CD8+ T cells from PBMCs, taken at baseline or after one month of anti-PD-1 therapy (not recorded which). The receptors here all came from a human donor with melanoma. Each CDR3 is given with its conserved first and last residue. A D gene is named only where the DNA matches it firmly. Where a row states a size, it is once, few, many or the class of an expanded clone; other rows omit it.

clone_size: medium-sized
d_call: .
v_call: TRBV25-1
j_call: TRBJ1-4
cdr3_nt: TGTGCCAGCAGTGAATTTGGGGATGGGTACGAAAAACTGTTTTTT
cdr3_aa: CASSEFGDGYEKLFF

clone_size: few
d_call: .
v_call: TRBV19
j_call: TRBJ2-2
cdr3_nt: TGTGCCAGTAGTTCAGGACGCACCTCGATCACCGGGGAGCTGTTTTTT
cdr3_aa: CASSSGRTSITGELFF

clone_size: .
d_call: .
v_call: TRBV7-2
j_call: TRBJ2-7
cdr3_nt: TGTACCAGCAGCTACGGGACGGGGAGCTCCTACGAGCAGTACTTC
cdr3_aa: CTSSYGTGSSYEQYF

clone_size: large
d_call: .
v_call: TRBV7-9
j_call: TRBJ2-1
cdr3_nt: TGTGCCAGCAGCGTAGTCTTGGACCCCGATTCGGGTGAGCAGTTCTTC
cdr3_aa: CASSVVLDPDSGEQFF

clone_size: large
d_call: .
v_call: TRBV11-2
j_call: TRBJ2-1
cdr3_nt: TGTGCCAGCAGCTTAGGTTTCGGCCGCGGTGAGCAGTTCTTC
cdr3_aa: CASSLGFGRGEQFF

clone_size: large
d_call: TRBD2
v_call: TRBV29-1
j_call: TRBJ2-7
cdr3_nt: TGCAGCGTTGAAAAGCGGGGGAGCTCCTACGAGCAGTACTTC
cdr3_aa: CSVEKRGSSYEQYF

clone_size: medium-sized
d_call: .
v_call: TRBV7-9
j_call: TRBJ2-7
cdr3_nt: TGTGCCAGCAGCTTGCCCCGGTCAGGTGCCTCCTACGAGCAGTACTTC
cdr3_aa: CASSLPRSGASYEQYF

clone_size: large
d_call: .
v_call: TRBV29-1
j_call: TRBJ2-5
cdr3_nt: TGCAGCGTTTACGCCCTCCGGGGTTACCAAGAGACCCAGTACTTC
cdr3_aa: CSVYALRGYQETQYF

clone_size: large
d_call: .
v_call: TRBV19
j_call: TRBJ1-5
cdr3_nt: TGTGCCAGTAGTATAGTGGGGCAGGGGCCCCAGCATTTT
cdr3_aa: CASSIVGQGPQHF

clone_size: large
d_call: TRBD1
v_call: TRBV4-1
j_call: TRBJ2-7
cdr3_nt: TGCGCCAGCAGCCAACGACAGGGTTACGAGCAGTACTTC
cdr3_aa: CASSQRQGYEQYF

clone_size: few
d_call: .
v_call: TRBV29-1
j_call: TRBJ2-3
cdr3_nt: TGCAGCGTGGATGAAGACACAGATACGCAGTATTTT
cdr3_aa: CSVDEDTDTQYF

clone_size: large
d_call: .
v_call: TRBV11-2
j_call: TRBJ1-1
cdr3_nt: TGTGCCAGTCGTACAGGGCTCGGGAACACTGAAGCTTTCTTT
cdr3_aa: CASRTGLGNTEAFF

clone_size: large
d_call: .
v_call: TRBV19
j_call: TRBJ1-2
cdr3_nt: TGTGCCAGTACTTATCCGACGGGGCTCGACTATGGCTACACCTTC
cdr3_aa: CASTYPTGLDYGYTF

clone_size: few
d_call: TRBD1
v_call: TRBV28
j_call: TRBJ2-3
cdr3_nt: TGTGCCAGCAGGTCGGACAGGGATGGGACAGATACGCAGTATTTT
cdr3_aa: CASRSDRDGTDTQYF

clone_size: large
d_call: TRBD1
v_call: TRBV29-1
j_call: TRBJ2-7
cdr3_nt: TGCAGCGTCACAGGGGGTTACGAGCAGTACTTC
cdr3_aa: CSVTGGYEQYF

clone_size: large
d_call: .
v_call: TRBV27
j_call: TRBJ2-7
cdr3_nt: TGTGCCAGCCGGTCGGGGCCACGTCCTTACGAGCAGTACTTC
cdr3_aa: CASRSGPRPYEQYF

clone_size: large
d_call: TRBD1
v_call: TRBV9
j_call: TRBJ2-1
cdr3_nt: TGTGCCAGCAGCGGGGACAGGGGGAATGAGCAGTTCTTC
cdr3_aa: CASSGDRGNEQFF

clone_size: large
d_call: .
v_call: TRBV28
j_call: TRBJ2-3
cdr3_nt: TGTGCCAGCAGTTCCCGACTGGAGGATACGCAGTATTTT
cdr3_aa: CASSSRLEDTQYF

clone_size: large
d_call: TRBD1
v_call: TRBV27
j_call: TRBJ2-1
cdr3_nt: TGTGCCAGCATGACCATTGGACAGGTAACCTACAATGAGCAGTTCTTC
cdr3_aa: CASMTIGQVTYNEQFF

clone_size: medium-sized
d_call: .
v_call: TRBV27
j_call: TRBJ2-3
cdr3_nt: TGTGCCAGCAGTTTATCACCGGATACGCAGTATTTT
cdr3_aa: CASSLSPDTQYF

clone_size: medium-sized
d_call: TRBD2
v_call: TRBV4-1
j_call: TRBJ2-5
cdr3_nt: TGCGCCAGCAGCCCGCTCCACGTAGCGGGGGAACAAGAGACCCAGTACTTC
cdr3_aa: CASSPLHVAGEQETQYF

clone_size: large
d_call: .
v_call: TRBV27
j_call: TRBJ2-1
cdr3_nt: TGTGCCAGCAGTTTAGGACTCTACAATGAGCAGTTCTTC
cdr3_aa: CASSLGLYNEQFF

clone_size: large
d_call: .
v_call: TRBV2
j_call: TRBJ2-3
cdr3_nt: TGTGCCAGCGAGAGGGGGGTTAGCACAGATACGCAGTATTTT
cdr3_aa: CASERGVSTDTQYF

clone_size: few
d_call: .
v_call: TRBV10-2
j_call: TRBJ2-1
cdr3_nt: TGCGCCAGCAGTGATCTTAGCGGAGGTTACAATGAGCAGTTCTTC
cdr3_aa: CASSDLSGGYNEQFF

clone_size: large
d_call: TRBD2
v_call: TRBV4-1
j_call: TRBJ2-1
cdr3_nt: TGCGCCAGCAGCCAAGACCCTAGCGGGGCCCTTGATGAGCAGTTCTTC
cdr3_aa: CASSQDPSGALDEQFF

clone_size: large
d_call: .
v_call: TRBV19
j_call: TRBJ2-7
cdr3_nt: TGTGCCAGTAGTAGAGGGCAGGGCCTTTCCTACGAGCAGTACTTC
cdr3_aa: CASSRGQGLSYEQYF

clone_size: medium-sized
d_call: TRBD1
v_call: TRBV19
j_call: TRBJ1-1
cdr3_nt: TGTGCCAGTAGTATGACAGGGATGAACACTGAAGCTTTCTTT
cdr3_aa: CASSMTGMNTEAFF

clone_size: large
d_call: .
v_call: TRBV12-3/TRBV12-4
j_call: TRBJ2-5
cdr3_nt: TGTGCCAGCAGTTTAGCACTGCGGGAGACCCAGTACTTC
cdr3_aa: CASSLALRETQYF

clone_size: large
d_call: TRBD2
v_call: TRBV27
j_call: TRBJ2-3
cdr3_nt: TGTGCCAGCAGTTTATTAACTAGCGGGGGACCCACAGATACGCAGTATTTT
cdr3_aa: CASSLLTSGGPTDTQYF

clone_size: large
d_call: TRBD2
v_call: TRBV29-1
j_call: TRBJ2-1
cdr3_nt: TGCAGCGTTGAGGGACTAGAAAATGAGCAGTTCTTC
cdr3_aa: CSVEGLENEQFF

clone_size: medium-sized
d_call: .
v_call: TRBV7-2
j_call: TRBJ2-1
cdr3_nt: TGTGCCAGCAGCAAAGAGGGGGGGTCTAATGAGCAGTTCTTC
cdr3_aa: CASSKEGGSNEQFF

clone_size: medium-sized
d_call: TRBD2
v_call: TRBV19
j_call: TRBJ2-1
cdr3_nt: TGTGCCAGTAGTTTCAGCGGGGGGGCCGGTAATGAGCAGTTCTTC
cdr3_aa: CASSFSGGAGNEQFF

clone_size: large
d_call: TRBD1
v_call: TRBV12-3/TRBV12-4
j_call: TRBJ1-5
cdr3_nt: TGTGCCAGCAGTCCCCGACAGGGAATACGGCAGCCCCAGCATTTT
cdr3_aa: CASSPRQGIRQPQHF

clone_size: few
d_call: .
v_call: TRBV6-1
j_call: TRBJ1-5
cdr3_nt: TGTGCCAGCAGTGAACGCCGGCAGGGGAAGAATCAGCCCCAGCATTTT
cdr3_aa: CASSERRQGKNQPQHF

clone_size: large
d_call: .
v_call: TRBV29-1
j_call: TRBJ2-7
cdr3_nt: TGCAGCGTTCTAGACGGACACGAGCAGTACTTC
cdr3_aa: CSVLDGHEQYF

clone_size: few
d_call: .
v_call: TRBV29-1
j_call: TRBJ1-2
cdr3_nt: TGCAGCGTCGACCCCCGCAGCTCTAACTATGGCTACACCTTC
cdr3_aa: CSVDPRSSNYGYTF

clone_size: medium-sized
d_call: .
v_call: TRBV4-1
j_call: TRBJ2-7
cdr3_nt: TGCGCCAGCAGCCCGCGGACAGCCTACGAGCAGTACTTC
cdr3_aa: CASSPRTAYEQYF

clone_size: medium-sized
d_call: .
v_call: TRBV6-5
j_call: TRBJ2-5
cdr3_nt: TGTGCCAGCCGACTTCTTCTGGAAGAGACCCAGTACTTC
cdr3_aa: CASRLLLEETQYF

clone_size: large
d_call: .
v_call: TRBV29-1
j_call: TRBJ2-2
cdr3_nt: TGCAGCGCTTGGAACTACCGGGGGGAGCTGTTTTTT
cdr3_aa: CSAWNYRGELFF

clone_size: large
d_call: TRBD2
v_call: TRBV25-1
j_call: TRBJ2-3
cdr3_nt: TGTGCCAGCAGCGAAGCGGGGTCGACCCTAGGAGATACGCAGTATTTT
cdr3_aa: CASSEAGSTLGDTQYF

clone_size: medium-sized
d_call: TRBD1
v_call: TRBV27
j_call: TRBJ2-7
cdr3_nt: TGTGCCAGCAGTTGGGGACAGGGCTACGAGCAGTACTTC
cdr3_aa: CASSWGQGYEQYF

clone_size: large
d_call: .
v_call: TRBV27
j_call: TRBJ2-3
cdr3_nt: TGTGCCAGCAGGATGTTGGGAGACGCCTCTCAGTATTTT
cdr3_aa: CASRMLGDASQYF

clone_size: medium-sized
d_call: .
v_call: TRBV19
j_call: TRBJ2-7
cdr3_nt: TGTGCCAGTAGTATTGCAGGGGAAAGCTACGAGCAGTACTTC
cdr3_aa: CASSIAGESYEQYF

clone_size: medium-sized
d_call: .
v_call: TRBV19
j_call: TRBJ2-7
cdr3_nt: TGTGCCAGTAGTATCGACGGTTCCTCCTACGAGCAGTACTTC
cdr3_aa: CASSIDGSSYEQYF

clone_size: medium-sized
d_call: .
v_call: TRBV19
j_call: TRBJ2-4
cdr3_nt: TGTGCCAGTAGTCCTCCCGGGACAACAAACATTCAGTACTTC
cdr3_aa: CASSPPGTTNIQYF

clone_size: large
d_call: .
v_call: TRBV7-2
j_call: TRBJ1-3
cdr3_nt: TGTGCCAGCAGCTTAGGTGCTTCGTCCAGTGCCTCTGGAAACACCATATATTTT
cdr3_aa: CASSLGASSSASGNTIYF

clone_size: medium-sized
d_call: .
v_call: TRBV28
j_call: TRBJ2-7
cdr3_nt: TGTGCCAGCAGTTTCCAGGGGAGAATCTACGAGCAGTACTTC
cdr3_aa: CASSFQGRIYEQYF

clone_size: large
d_call: .
v_call: TRBV4-1
j_call: TRBJ1-2
cdr3_nt: TGCGCCAGCAGCCTGGGACCGAGAGCTAACTATGGCTACACCTTC
cdr3_aa: CASSLGPRANYGYTF

clone_size: large
d_call: .
v_call: TRBV4-1
j_call: TRBJ2-7
cdr3_nt: TGCGCCAGCAGCCAAGTCCGGGCGGACTACGAGCAGTACTTC
cdr3_aa: CASSQVRADYEQYF

clone_size: medium-sized
d_call: TRBD1
v_call: TRBV24-1
j_call: TRBJ2-5
cdr3_nt: TGTGCCACGGGCACAGGGGGCAAAGAGACCCAGTACTTC
cdr3_aa: CATGTGGKETQYF

clone_size: large
d_call: .
v_call: TRBV19
j_call: TRBJ1-1
cdr3_nt: TGTGCCAGTAGTCTGACTGCGTATGTGGAGAACACTGAAGCTTTCTTT
cdr3_aa: CASSLTAYVENTEAFF

clone_size: medium-sized
d_call: .
v_call: TRBV28
j_call: TRBJ2-1
cdr3_nt: TGTGCCAGCAGTACGCCGGGGAATGAGCAGTTCTTC
cdr3_aa: CASSTPGNEQFF

clone_size: large
d_call: .
v_call: TRBV29-1
j_call: TRBJ1-3
cdr3_nt: TGCAGCGTACAGGACAACTCTGGAAACACCATATATTTT
cdr3_aa: CSVQDNSGNTIYF